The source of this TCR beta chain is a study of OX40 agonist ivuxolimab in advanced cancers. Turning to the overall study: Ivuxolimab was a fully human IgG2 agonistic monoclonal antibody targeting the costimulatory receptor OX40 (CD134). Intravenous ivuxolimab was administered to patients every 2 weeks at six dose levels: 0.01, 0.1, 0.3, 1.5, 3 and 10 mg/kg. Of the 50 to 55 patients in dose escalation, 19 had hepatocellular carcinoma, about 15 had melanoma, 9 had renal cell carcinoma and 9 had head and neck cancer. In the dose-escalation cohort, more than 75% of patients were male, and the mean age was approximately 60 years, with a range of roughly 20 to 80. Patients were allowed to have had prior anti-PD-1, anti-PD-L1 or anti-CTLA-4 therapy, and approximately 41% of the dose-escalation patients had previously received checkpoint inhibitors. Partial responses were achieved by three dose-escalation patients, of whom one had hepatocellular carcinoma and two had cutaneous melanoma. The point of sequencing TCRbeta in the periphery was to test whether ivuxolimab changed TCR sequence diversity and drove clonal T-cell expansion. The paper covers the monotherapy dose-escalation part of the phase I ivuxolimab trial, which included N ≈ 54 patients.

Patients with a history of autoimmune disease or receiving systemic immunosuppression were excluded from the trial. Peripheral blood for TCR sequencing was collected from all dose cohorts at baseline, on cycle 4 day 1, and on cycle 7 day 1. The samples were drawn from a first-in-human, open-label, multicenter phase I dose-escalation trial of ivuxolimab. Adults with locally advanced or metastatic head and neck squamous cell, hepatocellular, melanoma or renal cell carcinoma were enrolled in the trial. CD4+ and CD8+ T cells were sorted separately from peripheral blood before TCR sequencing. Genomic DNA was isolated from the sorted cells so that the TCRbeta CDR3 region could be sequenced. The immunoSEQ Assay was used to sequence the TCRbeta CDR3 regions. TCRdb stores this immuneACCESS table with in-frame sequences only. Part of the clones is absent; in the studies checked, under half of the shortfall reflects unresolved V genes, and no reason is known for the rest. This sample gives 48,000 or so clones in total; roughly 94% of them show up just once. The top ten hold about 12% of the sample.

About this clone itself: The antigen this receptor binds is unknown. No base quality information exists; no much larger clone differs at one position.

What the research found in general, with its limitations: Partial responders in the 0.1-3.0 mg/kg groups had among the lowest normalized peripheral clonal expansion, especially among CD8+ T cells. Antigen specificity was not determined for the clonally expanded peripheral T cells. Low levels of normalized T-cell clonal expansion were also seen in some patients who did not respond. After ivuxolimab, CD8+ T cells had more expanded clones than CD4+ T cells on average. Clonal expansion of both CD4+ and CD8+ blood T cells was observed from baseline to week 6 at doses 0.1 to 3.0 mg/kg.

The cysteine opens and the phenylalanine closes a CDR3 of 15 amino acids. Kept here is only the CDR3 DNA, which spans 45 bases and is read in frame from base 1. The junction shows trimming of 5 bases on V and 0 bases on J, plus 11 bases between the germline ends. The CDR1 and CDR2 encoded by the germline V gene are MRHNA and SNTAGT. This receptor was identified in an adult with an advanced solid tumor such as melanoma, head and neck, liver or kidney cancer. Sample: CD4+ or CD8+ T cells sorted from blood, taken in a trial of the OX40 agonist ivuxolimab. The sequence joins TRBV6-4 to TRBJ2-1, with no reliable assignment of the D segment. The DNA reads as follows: TGTGCCAGCAGTTTAGACTCGAGCTCCTACAATGAGCAGTTCTTC. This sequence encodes CASSLDSSSYNEQFF.